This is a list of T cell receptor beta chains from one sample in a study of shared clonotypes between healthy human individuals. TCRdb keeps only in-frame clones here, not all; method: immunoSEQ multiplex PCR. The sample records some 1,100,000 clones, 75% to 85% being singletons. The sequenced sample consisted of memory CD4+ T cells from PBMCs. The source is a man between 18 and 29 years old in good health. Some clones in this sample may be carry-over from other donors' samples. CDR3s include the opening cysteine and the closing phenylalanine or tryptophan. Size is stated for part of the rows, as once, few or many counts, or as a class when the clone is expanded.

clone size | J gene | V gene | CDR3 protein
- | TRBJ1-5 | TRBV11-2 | CASSLEGDQPQHF
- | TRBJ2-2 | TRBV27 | CASSLLAGVGGELFF
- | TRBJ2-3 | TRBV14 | CASSQGLDNTDTQYF
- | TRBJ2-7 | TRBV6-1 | CASGQGFTYEQYF
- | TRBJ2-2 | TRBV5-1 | CASSTDRLNTGELFF
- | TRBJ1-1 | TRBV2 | CASSDGGAVAEAFF
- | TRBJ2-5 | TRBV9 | CASSVGSGFEETQYF
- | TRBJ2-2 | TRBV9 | CASSVGVAAGTGELFF
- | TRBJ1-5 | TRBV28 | CASSFRGTWSNQPQHF
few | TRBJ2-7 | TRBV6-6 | CASSLQGRPSGEQYF
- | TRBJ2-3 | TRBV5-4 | CASSTAREGDTQYF
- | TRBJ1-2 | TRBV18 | CASSPRTGGYGYTF
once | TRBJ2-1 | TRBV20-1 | CSATTSNEQFF
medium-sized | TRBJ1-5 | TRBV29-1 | CSVVVGWGNQPQHF
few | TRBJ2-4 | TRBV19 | CASMGRAGLAKNIQYF
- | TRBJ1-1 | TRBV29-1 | CSVDGQGRNTEAFF
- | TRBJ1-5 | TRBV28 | CASSPMVGRRFHQPQHF